This TCR beta chain comes out of a study of cytomegalovirus exposure and HLA in healthy donors. The CDR3 is made up of 13 amino acids. CDR1 is SGHRS, CDR2 YFSETQ, per germline. Amplification used 60 Vbeta primers and 13 Jbeta primers. This table comes from immunoSEQ multiplex PCR, and its TCRdb copy is limited to in-frame clones, with some not included. The sample comprises about 150,000 clones, approximately 77% of which are singletons, and approximately 1.3% rests with the top ten. Notes on this clone: Germline is not matched at one junction end, which may reflect a read error.

This chain connects TRBV5-1 to TRBJ2-5; D gene unclear. Sequencing was carried out using PBMCs. The source is a young man in good health and CMV-seronegative. This CDR3 is CASSLAGSETQYF. The CDR3, as DNA: TGTGCCAGCAGCTTGGCCGGGTCGGAGACCCAGTACTTC.